This T cell receptor (beta chain) derives from a study of T cell responses to AZD1222 COVID-19 vaccine. Study results and limitations: AZD1222 recipients seropositive at baseline numbered only 5 or 6. Donors were largely white British and mainly female; clonal diversity was possibly underestimated.

Profiled with immunoSEQ multiplex PCR; TCRdb holds only in-frame clones, not every one. The sample holds around 120,000 clones, about 92% seen once. The length of the CDR3 is 13 residues. Per germline, CDR1 SGHKS and CDR2 YYEKEE (reference sequence). V gave up 3 bases and J gave up 8 bases, with 14 bases separating them. This clone has more than one count but fewer than ten. Its antigen is as yet unknown. The clonotype was recovered from an adult who received the AZD1222 COVID-19 vaccine. The sample here was peripheral blood, taken 28 days after the second AZD1222 dose. V is TRBV5-5 and J is TRBJ1-2; D is unresolved. CDR3 amino acids: CASSSVLSGGYTF. The CDR3 coding sequence is TGTGCCAGCAGCTCCGTCTTGAGTGGGGGCTACACCTTC.